This T cell receptor beta chain is from a study of blood T cell repertoires in COVID-19. This CDR3 comprises 12 residues. V lost 3 bases to trimming and J lost 8 bases, with 10 bases between them. Assay used: immunoSEQ multiplex PCR; TCRdb lists only in-frame clones, some missing. The sample has about 230,000 clones, over 70% seen once. This receptor was taken from an elderly woman with acute or convalescent COVID-19. The specimen was peripheral blood. The J gene is TRBJ1-2, the V gene TRBV12-3 or TRBV12-4; D is undetermined. CDR3 coding DNA: TGTGCCAGCAGTTTTACGGGGTACGGCTACACCTTC. It translates to CASSFTGYGYTF.